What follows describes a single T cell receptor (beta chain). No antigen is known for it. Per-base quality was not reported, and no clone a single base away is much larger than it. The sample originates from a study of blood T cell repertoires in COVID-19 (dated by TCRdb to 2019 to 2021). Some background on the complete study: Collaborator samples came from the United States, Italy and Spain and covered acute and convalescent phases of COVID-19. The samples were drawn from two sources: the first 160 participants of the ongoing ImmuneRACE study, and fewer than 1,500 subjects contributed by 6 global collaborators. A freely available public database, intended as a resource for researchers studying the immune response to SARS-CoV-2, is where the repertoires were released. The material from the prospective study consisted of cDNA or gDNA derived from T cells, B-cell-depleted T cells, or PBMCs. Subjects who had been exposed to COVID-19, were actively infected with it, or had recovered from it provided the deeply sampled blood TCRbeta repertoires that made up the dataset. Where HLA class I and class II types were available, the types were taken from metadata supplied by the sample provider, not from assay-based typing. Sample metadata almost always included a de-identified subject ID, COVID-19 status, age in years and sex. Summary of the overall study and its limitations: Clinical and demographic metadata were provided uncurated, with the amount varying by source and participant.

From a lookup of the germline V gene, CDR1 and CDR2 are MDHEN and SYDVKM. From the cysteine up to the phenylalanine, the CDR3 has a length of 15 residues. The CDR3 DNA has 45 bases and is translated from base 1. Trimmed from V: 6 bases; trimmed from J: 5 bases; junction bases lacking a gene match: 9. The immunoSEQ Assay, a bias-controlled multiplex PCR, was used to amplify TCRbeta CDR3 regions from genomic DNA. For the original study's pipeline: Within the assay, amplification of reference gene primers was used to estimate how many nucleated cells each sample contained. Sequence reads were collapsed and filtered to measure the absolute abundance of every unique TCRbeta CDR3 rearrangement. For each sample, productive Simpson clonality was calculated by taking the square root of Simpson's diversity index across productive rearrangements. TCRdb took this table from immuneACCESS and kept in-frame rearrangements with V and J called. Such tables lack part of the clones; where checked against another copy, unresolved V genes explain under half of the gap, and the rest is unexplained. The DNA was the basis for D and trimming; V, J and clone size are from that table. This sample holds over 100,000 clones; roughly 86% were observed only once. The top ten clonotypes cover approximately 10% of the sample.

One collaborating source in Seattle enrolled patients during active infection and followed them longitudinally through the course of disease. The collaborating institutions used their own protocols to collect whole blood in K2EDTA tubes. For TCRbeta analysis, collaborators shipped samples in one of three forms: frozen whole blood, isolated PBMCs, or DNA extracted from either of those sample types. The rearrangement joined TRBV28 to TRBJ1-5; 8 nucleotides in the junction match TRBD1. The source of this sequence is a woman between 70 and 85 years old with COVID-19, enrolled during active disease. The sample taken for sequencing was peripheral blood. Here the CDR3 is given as CASSEDRGRDQPQHF. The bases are TGTGCCAGCAGCGAAGACAGGGGAAGGGATCAGCCCCAGCATTTT.